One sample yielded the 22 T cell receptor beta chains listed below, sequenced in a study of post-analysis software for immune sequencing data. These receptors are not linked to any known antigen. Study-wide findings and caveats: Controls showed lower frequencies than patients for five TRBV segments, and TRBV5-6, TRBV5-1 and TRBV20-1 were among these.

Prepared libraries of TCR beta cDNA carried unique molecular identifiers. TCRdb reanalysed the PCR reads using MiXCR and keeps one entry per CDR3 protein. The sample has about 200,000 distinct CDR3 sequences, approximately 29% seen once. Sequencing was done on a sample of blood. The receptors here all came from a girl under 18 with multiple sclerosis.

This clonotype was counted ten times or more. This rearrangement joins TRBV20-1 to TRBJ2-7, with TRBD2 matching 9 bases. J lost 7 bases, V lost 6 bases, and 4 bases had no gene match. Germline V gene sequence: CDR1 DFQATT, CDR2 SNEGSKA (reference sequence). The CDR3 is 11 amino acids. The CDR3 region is CSAPTSGEQYF. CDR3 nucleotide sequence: TGCAGTGCGCCGACTAGCGGTGAGCAGTACTTC.

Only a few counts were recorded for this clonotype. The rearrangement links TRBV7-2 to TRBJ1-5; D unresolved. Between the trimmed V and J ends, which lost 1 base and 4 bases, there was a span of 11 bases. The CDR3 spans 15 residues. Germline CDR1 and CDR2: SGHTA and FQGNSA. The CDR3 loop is CASSLDGTTNQPQHF. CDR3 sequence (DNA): TGTGCCAGCAGCTTAGACGGAACTACTAATCAGCCCCAGCATTTT. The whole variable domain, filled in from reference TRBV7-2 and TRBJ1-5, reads GAGVSQSPSNKVTEKGKDVELRCDPISGHTALYWYRQSLGQGLEFLIYFQGNSAPDKSGLPSDRFSAERTGGSVSTLTIQRTQQEDSAVYLCASSLDGTTNQPQHFGDGTRLSIL.

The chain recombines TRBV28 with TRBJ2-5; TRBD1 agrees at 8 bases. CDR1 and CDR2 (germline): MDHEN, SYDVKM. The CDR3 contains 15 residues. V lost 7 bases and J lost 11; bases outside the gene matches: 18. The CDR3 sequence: CASNSGWTGMNEQYF. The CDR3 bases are TGTGCCAGCAATTCTGGTTGGACAGGGATGAATGAGCAGTACTTC.

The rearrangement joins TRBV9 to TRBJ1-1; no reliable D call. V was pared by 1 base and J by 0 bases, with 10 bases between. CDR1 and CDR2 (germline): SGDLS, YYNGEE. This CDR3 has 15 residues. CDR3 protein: CASSVSPDLNTEAFF. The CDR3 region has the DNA TGTGCCAGCAGCGTATCCCCGGACCTGAACACTGAAGCTTTCTTT.

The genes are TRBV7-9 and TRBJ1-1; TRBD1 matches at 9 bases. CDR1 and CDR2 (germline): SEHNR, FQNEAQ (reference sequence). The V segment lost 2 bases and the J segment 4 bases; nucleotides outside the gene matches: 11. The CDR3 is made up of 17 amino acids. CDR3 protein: CASSLWGQGGSGTEAFF. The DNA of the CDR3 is TGTGCCAGCAGCTTATGGGGACAGGGAGGGAGCGGCACTGAAGCTTTCTTT.

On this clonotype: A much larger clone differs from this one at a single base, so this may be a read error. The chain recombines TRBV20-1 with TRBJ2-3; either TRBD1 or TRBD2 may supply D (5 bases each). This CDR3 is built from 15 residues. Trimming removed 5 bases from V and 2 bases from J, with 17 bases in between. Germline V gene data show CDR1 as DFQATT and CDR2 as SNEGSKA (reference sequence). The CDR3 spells CSAPIGAAFTDTQYF. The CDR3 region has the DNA TGCAGTGCTCCGATCGGGGCAGCGTTCACAGATACGCAGTATTTT.

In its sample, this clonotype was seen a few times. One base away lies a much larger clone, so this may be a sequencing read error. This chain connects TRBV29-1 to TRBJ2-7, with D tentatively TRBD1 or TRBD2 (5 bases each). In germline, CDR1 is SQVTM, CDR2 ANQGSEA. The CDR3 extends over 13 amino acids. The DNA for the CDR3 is TGCAGCGCGCGCCGGGGCAGCTCCCACGAGCAGTACTTC. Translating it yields CSARRGSSHEQYF.

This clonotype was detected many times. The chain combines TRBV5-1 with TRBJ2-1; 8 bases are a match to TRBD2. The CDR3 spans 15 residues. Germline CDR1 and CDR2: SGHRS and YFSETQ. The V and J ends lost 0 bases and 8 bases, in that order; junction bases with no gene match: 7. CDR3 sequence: CASSLARGGMYEQFF. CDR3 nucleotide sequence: TGCGCCAGCAGCTTGGCTCGCGGGGGGATGTATGAGCAGTTCTTC. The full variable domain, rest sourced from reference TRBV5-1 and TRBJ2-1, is KAGVTQTPRYLIKTRGQQVTLSCSPISGHRSVSWYQQTPGQGLQFLFEYFSETQRNKGNFPGRFSGRQFSNSRSEMNVSTLELGDSALYLCASSLARGGMYEQFFGPGTRLTVL.

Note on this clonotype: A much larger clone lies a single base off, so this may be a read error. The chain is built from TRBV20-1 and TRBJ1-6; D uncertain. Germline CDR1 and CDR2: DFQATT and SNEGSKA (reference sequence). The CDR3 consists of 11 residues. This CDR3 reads CRASQYGPLHF. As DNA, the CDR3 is TGCAGGGCTAGTCAGTACGGACCCCTCCACTTT.

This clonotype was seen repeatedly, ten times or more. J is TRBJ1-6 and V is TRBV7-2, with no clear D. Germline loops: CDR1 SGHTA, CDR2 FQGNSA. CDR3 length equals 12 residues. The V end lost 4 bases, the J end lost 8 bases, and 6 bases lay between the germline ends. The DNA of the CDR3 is TGTGCCAGCAGCTATTTCGATTCACCCCTCCACTTT. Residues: CASSYFDSPLHF.

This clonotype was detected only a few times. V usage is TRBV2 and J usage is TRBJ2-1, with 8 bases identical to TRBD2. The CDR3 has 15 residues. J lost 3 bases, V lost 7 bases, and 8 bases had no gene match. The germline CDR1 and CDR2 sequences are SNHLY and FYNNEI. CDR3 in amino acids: CASTGGRNDYNEQFF. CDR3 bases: TGTGCCAGCACGGGCGGGAGGAACGACTACAATGAGCAGTTCTTC.

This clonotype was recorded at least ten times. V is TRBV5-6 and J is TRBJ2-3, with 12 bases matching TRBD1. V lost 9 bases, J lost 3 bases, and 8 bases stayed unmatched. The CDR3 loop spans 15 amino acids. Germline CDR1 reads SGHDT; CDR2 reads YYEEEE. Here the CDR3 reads CATSRDRGQTDTQYF. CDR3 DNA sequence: TGTGCCACTTCAAGGGACAGGGGGCAAACAGATACGCAGTATTTT.

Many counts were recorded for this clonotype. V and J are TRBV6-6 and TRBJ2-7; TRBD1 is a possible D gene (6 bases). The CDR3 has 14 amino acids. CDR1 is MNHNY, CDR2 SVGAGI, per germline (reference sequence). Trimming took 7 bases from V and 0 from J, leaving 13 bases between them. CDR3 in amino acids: CASNREGASYEQYF. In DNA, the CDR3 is TGTGCCAGCAACAGGGAAGGGGCCTCCTACGAGCAGTACTTC.

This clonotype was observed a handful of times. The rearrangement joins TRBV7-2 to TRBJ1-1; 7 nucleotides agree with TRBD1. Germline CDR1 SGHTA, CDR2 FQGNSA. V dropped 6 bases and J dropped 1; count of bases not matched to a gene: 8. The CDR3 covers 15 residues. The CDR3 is CASSLSRGGNTEAFF. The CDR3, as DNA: TGTGCCAGCAGTCTCTCCAGGGGGGGGAACACTGAAGCTTTCTTT. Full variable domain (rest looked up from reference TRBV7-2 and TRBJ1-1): GAGVSQSPSNKVTEKGKDVELRCDPISGHTALYWYRQSLGQGLEFLIYFQGNSAPDKSGLPSDRFSAERTGGSVSTLTIQRTQQEDSAVYLCASSLSRGGNTEAFFGQGTRLTVV.

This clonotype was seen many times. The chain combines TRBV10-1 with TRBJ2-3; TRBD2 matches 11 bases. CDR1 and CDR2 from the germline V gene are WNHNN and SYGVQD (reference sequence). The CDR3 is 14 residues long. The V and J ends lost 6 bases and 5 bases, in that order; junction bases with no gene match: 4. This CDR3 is CASSRGLAGDTQYF. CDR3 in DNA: TGCGCCAGCAGCCGCGGACTAGCGGGAGATACGCAGTATTTT.

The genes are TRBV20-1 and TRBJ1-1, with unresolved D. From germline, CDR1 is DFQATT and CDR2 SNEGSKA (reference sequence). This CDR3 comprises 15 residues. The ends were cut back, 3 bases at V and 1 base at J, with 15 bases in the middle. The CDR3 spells CSASFSESGNTEAFF. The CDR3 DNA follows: TGCAGTGCTAGTTTTAGTGAAAGCGGGAACACTGAAGCTTTCTTT.

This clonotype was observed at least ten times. The CDR3 DNA is TGTGCCAGCAATACACAAGCGGGGTCCAGGAATGAGCAGTTCTTC. Its protein is CASNTQAGSRNEQFF. The chain has TRBV12-3 or TRBV12-4 and TRBJ2-1; 7 positions agree with TRBD2. J lost 7 bases, V lost 7 bases, and 13 bases had no gene match. The CDR3 runs 15 residues.

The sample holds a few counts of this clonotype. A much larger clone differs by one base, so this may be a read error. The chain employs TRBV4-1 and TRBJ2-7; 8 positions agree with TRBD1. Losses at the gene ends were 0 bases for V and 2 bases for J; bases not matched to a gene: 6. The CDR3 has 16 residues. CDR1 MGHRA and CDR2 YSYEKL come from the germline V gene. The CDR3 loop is CASSQDRGQDTYEQYF. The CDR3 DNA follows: TGCGCCAGCAGCCAAGATAGGGGACAGGATACCTACGAGCAGTACTTC.

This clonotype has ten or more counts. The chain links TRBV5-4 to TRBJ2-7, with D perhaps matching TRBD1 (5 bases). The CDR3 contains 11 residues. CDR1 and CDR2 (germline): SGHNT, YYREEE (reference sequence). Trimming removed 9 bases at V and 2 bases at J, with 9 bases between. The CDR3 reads CAIRVAYEQYF. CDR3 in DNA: TGTGCCATCAGGGTTGCCTACGAGCAGTACTTC.

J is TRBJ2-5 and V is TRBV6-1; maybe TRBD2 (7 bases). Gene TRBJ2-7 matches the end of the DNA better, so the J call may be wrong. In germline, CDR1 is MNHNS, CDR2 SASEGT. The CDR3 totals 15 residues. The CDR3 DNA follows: TGTGCCGGCACCAGCCGGGTTCGGGGGGCTGGCGAGCAGTACTTC. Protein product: CAGTSRVRGAGEQYF.

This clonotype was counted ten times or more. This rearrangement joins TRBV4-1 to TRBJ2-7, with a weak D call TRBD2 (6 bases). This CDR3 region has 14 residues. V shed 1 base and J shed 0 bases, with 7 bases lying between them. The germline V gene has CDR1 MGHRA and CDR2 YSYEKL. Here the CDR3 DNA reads TGCGCCAGCAGCCAAGGGACTATCTCCTACGAGCAGTACTTC. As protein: CASSQGTISYEQYF.

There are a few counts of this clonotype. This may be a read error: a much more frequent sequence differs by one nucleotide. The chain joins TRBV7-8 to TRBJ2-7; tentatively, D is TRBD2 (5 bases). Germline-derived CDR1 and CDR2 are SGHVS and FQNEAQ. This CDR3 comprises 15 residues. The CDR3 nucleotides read TGTGCCAGCAGCTTAGAGGGTAGCGTCCCCTACGAGCGGTACTTC. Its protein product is CASSLEGSVPYERYF.